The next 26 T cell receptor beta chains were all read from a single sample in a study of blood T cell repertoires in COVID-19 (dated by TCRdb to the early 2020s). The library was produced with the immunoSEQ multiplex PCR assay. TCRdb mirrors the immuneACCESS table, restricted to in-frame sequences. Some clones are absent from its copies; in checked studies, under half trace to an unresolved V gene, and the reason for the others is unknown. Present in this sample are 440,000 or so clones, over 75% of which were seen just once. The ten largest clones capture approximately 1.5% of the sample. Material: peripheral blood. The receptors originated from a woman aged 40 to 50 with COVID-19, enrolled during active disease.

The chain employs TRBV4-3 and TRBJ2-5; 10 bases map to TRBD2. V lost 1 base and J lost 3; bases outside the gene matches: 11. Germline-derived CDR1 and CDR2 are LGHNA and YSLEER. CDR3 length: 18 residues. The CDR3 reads CASSQGAGGPGGEETQYF. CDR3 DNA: TGCGCCAGCAGCCAAGGAGCGGGAGGGCCGGGCGGTGAAGAGACCCAGTACTTC.

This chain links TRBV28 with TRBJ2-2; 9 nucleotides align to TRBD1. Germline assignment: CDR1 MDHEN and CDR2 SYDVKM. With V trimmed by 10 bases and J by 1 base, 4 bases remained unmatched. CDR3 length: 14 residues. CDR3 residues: CATRQGVNTGELFF. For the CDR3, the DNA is TGTGCCACTCGACAGGGGGTGAACACCGGGGAGCTGTTTTTT.

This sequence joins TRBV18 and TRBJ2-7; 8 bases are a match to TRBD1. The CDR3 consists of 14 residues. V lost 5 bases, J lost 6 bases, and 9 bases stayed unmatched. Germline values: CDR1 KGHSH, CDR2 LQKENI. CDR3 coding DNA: TGTGCCAGCTCAAGGGTGGACAGGGCTGGCGAGCAGTACTTC. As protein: CASSRVDRAGEQYF.

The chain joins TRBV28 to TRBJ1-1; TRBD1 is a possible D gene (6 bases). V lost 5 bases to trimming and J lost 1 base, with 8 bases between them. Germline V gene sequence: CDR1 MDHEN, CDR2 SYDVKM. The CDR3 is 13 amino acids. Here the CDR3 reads CASSETGNTEAFF. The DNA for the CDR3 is TGTGCCAGCAGTGAGACAGGGAACACTGAAGCTTTCTTT. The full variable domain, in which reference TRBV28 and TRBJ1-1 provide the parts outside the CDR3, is DVKVTQSSRYLVKRTGEKVFLECVQDMDHENMFWYRQDPGLGLRLIYFSYDVKMKEKGDIPEGYSVSREKKERFSLILESASTNQTSMYLCASSETGNTEAFFGQGTRLTVV.

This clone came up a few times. CDR3 bases: TGCGCCAGCAGCCAAGATTACCGTGACTATAGCAATCAGCCCCAGCATTTT. It yields the protein CASSQDYRDYSNQPQHF. The rearrangement joins TRBV4-3 to TRBJ1-5; D uncertain. V lost 0 bases and J 0 bases, leaving 12 bases between the germline ends. The CDR3 is 17 amino acids. CDR1 is LGHNA, CDR2 YSLEER, per germline.

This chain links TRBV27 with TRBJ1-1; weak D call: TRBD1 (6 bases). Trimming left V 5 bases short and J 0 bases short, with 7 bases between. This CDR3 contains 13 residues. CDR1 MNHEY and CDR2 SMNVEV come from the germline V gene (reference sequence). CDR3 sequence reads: CASSHRVNTEAFF. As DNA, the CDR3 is TGTGCCAGCAGTCACAGGGTGAACACTGAAGCTTTCTTT.

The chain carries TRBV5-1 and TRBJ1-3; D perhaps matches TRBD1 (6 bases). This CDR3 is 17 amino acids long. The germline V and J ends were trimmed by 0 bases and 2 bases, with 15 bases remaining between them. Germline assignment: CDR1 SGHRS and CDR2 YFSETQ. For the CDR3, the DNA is TGCGCCAGCAGCTTGGGCCTCAGGGGAACTCCTGGAAACACCATATATTTT. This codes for CASSLGLRGTPGNTIYF.

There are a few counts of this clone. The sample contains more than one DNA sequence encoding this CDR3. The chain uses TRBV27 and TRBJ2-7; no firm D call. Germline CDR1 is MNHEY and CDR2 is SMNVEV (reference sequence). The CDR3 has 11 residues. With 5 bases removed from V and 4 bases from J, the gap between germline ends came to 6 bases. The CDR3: CASSPYYEQYF. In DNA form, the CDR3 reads TGTGCCAGCAGTCCCTATTACGAGCAGTACTTC.

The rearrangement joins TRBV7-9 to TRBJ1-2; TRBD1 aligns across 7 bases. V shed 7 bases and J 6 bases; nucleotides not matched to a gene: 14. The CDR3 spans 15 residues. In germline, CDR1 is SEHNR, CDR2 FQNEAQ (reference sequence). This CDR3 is CASMPMTYRGHGYTF. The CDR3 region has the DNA TGTGCCAGCATGCCCATGACTTACAGGGGTCATGGCTACACCTTC.

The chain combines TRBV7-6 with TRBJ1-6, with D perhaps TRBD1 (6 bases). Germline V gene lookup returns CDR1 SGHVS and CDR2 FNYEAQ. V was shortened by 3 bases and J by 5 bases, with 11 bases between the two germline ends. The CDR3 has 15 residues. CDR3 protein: CASSFRGNNNSPLHF. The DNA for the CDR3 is TGTGCCAGCAGCTTCAGGGGAAACAATAATTCACCCCTCCACTTT.

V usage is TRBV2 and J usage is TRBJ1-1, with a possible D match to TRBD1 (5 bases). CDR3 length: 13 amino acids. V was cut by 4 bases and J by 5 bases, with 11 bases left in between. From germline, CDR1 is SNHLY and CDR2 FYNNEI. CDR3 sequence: CASSGGTVTEAFF. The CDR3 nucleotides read TGTGCCAGCAGTGGTGGGACTGTAACTGAAGCTTTCTTT.

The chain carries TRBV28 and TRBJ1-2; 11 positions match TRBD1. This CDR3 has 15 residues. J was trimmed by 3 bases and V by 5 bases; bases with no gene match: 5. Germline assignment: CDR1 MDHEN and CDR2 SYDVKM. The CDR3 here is CASSPRTGGYYGYTF. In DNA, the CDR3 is TGTGCCAGCAGTCCACGGACAGGGGGCTACTATGGCTACACCTTC.

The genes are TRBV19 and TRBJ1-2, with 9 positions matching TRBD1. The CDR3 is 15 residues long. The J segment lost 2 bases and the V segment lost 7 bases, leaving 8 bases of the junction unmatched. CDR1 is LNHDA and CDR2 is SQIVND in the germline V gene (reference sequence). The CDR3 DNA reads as TGTGCCAGTATGAGGATGGGGACAGGGAACTATGGCTACACCTTC. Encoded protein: CASMRMGTGNYGYTF.

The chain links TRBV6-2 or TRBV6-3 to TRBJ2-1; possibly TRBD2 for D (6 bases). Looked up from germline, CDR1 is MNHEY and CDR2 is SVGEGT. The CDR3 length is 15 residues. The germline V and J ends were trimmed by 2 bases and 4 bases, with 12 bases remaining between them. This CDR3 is CASSYGGGLYNEQFF. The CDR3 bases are TGTGCCAGCAGTTACGGCGGAGGGTTATACAATGAGCAGTTCTTC.

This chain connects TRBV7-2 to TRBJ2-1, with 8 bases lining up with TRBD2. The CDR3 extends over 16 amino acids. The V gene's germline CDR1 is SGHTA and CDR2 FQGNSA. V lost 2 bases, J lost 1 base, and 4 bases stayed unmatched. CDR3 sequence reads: CASSLSAGGSYNEQFF. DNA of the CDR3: TGTGCCAGCAGCTTATCGGCGGGGGGTTCCTACAATGAGCAGTTCTTC.

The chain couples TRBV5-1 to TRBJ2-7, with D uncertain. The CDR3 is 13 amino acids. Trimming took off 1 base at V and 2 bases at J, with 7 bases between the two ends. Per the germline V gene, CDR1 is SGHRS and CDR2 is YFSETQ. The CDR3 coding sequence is TGCGCCAGCAGCTTGCCAGGTACCTACGAGCAGTACTTC. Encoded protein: CASSLPGTYEQYF.

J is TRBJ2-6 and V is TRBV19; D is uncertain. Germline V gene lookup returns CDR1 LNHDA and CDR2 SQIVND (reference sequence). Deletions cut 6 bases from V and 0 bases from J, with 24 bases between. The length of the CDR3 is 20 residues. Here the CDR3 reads CASSPGLRLPRISGANVLTF. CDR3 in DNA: TGTGCCAGTAGCCCCGGTCTGAGGCTACCCAGAATCTCTGGGGCCAACGTCCTGACTTTC.

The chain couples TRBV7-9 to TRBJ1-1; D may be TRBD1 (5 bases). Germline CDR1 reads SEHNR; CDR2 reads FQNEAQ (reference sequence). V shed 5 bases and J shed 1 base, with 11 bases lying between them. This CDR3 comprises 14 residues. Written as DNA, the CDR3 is TGTGCCAGCAGCACGGGACTCTCGAACACTGAAGCTTTCTTT. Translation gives CASSTGLSNTEAFF.

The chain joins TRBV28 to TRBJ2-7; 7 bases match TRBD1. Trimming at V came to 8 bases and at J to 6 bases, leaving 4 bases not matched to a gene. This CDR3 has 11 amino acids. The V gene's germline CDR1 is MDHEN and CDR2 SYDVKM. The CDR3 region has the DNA TGTGCCAGCTGGGCAGGGGGCGAGCAGTACTTC. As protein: CASWAGGEQYF.

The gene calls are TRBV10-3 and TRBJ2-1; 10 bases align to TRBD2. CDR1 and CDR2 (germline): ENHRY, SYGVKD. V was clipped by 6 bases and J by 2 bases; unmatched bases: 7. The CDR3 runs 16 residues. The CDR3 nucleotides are TGTGCCATCAGGGGGCTAGCGGGGGCTACCTACAATGAGCAGTTCTTC. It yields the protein CAIRGLAGATYNEQFF.

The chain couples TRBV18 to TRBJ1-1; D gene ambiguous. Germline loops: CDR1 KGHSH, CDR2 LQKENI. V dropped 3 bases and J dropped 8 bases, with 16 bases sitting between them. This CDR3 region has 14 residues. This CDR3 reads CASSPRGIAQEAFF. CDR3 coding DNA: TGTGCCAGCTCACCGCGGGGAATTGCTCAAGAAGCTTTCTTT. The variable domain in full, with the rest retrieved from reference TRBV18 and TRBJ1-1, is NAGVMQNPRHLVRRRGQEARLRCSPMKGHSHVYWYRQLPEEGLKFMVYLQKENIIDESGMPKERFSAEFPKEGPSILRIQQVVRGDSAAYFCASSPRGIAQEAFFGQGTRLTVV.

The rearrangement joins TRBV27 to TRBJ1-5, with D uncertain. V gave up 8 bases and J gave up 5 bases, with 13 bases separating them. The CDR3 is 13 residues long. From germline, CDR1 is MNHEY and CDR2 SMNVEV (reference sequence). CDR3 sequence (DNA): TGTGCCAGCGCGGGGAATCGGGATCAGCCCCAGCATTTT. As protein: CASAGNRDQPQHF.

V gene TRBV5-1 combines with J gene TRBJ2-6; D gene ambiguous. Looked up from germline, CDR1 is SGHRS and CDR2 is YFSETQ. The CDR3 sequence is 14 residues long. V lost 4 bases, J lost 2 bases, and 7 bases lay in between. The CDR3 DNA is TGCGCCAGCAGCCCCCGGGCTGGGGCCAACGTCCTGACTTTC. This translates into CASSPRAGANVLTF.

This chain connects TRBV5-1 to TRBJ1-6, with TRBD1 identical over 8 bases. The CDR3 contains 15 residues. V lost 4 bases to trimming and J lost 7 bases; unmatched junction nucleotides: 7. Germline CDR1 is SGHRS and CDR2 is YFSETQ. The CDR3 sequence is CASSGRTGMNSPLHF. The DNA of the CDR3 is TGCGCCAGCAGCGGCCGGACAGGGATGAATTCACCCCTCCACTTT.

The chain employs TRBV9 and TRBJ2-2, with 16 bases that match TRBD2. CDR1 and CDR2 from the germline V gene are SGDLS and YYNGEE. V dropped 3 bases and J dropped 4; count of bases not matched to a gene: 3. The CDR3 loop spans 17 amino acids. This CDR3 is CASSAGLAGGLTGELFF. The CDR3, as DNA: TGTGCCAGCAGCGCGGGACTAGCGGGGGGGCTCACCGGGGAGCTGTTTTTT.

CDR3 DNA: TGTGCCAGCAGTACGACAGGGTACACTGAAGCTTTCTTT. It is translated as CASSTTGYTEAFF. The rearrangement uses TRBV3-1 (or the pseudogene TRBV3-2) and TRBJ1-1, with TRBD1 matching over 7 bases. The junction had 4 bases not matched to a gene; V was cut back by 6 bases and J by 3 bases. This CDR3 is 13 amino acids long. Per the germline V gene, CDR1 is LGHDT and CDR2 is YNNKEL (reference sequence).